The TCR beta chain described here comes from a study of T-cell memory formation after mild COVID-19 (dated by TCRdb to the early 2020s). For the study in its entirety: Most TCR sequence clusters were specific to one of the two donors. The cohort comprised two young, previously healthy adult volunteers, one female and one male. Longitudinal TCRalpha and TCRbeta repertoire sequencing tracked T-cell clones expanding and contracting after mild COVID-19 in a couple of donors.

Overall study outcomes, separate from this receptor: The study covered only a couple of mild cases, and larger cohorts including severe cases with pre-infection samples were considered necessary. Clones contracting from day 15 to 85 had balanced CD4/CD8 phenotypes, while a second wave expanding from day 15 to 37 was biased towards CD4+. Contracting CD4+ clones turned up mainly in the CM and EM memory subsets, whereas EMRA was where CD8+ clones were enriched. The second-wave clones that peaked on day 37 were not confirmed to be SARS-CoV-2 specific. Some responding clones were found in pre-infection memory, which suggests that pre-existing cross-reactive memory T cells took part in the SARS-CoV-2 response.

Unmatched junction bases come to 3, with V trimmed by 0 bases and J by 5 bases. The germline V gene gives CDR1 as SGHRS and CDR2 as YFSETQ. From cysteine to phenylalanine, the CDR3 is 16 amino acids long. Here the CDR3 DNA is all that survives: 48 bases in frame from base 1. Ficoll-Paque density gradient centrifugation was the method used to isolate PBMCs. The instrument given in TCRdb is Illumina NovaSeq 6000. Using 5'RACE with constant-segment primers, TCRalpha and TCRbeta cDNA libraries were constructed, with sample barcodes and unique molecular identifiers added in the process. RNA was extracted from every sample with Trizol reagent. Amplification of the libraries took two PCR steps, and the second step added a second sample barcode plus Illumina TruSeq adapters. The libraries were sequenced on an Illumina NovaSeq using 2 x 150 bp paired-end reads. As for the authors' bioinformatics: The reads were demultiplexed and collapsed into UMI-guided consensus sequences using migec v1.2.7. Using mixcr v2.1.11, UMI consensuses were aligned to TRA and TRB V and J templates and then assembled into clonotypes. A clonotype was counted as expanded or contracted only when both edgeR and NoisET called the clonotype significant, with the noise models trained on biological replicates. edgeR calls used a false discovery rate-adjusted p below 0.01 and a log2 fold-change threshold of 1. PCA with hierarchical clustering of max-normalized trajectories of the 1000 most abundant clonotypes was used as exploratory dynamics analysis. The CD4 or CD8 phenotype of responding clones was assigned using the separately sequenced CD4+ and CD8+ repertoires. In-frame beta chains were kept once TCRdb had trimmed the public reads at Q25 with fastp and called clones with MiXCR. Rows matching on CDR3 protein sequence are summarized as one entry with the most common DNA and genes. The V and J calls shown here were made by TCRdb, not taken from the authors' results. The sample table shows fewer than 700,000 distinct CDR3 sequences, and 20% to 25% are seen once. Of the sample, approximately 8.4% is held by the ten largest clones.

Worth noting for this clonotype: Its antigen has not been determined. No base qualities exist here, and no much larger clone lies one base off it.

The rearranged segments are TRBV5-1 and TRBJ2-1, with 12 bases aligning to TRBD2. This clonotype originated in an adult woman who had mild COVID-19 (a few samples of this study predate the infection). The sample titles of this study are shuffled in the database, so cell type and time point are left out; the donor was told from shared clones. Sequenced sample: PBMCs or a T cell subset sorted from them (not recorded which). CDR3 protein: CASSLATSGGNNEQFF. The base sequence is TGCGCCAGCAGCTTGGCGACTAGCGGGGGAAACAATGAGCAGTTCTTC.